What follows describes a single T cell receptor beta chain. Its antigen is not identified. This CDR3 comprises 14 residues. The germline gives CDR1 SGHRS, CDR2 YFSETQ. V shed 3 bases and J 8 bases; nucleotides not matched to a gene: 8. This specimen belongs to a study of cytomegalovirus exposure and HLA in healthy donors. Across the whole study: An analysis done earlier identified 117 million unique TCR beta sequences from about 179 million T cells. Findings and caveats of the study: Across donors, presence/absence analyses took sequencing depth to be roughly uniform. Sequencing likely generated an artifact that appeared as a cluster of highly shared sequence variants.

The PCR used 60 Vbeta and 13 Jbeta primers. Assay: immunoSEQ multiplex PCR; the TCRdb copy retains only in-frame clones and omits some. Among 150,000 to 180,000 clones, approximately 84% were seen once, and the ten largest hold roughly 2.4%. This receptor was obtained from a woman under 30 in good health and CMV-seronegative. The material sequenced was PBMCs. The V call is TRBV5-1, the J call TRBJ2-1, with TRBD2 matching over 7 bases. The DNA of the CDR3 is TGCGCCAGCAGCTCTGGGGAGGGAGGGGATGAGCAGTTCTTC. Translation: CASSSGEGGDEQFF.